This TCR beta chain was recorded in a study of Graves' ophthalmopathy and Graves' hyperthyroidism. Findings of the study overall: Ophthalmopathy cases were distinguished from stable hyperthyroidism by a 13-signature model, reaching approximately 87% sensitivity and approximately 83% specificity.

RNA transcripts were the source from which TCR beta CDR3 regions were amplified. HTBI primers served in a first-round RT-PCR, which a second-round multiplex PCR followed. TCRdb re-called the multiplex PCR reads through MiXCR, storing one row per CDR3 protein. The repertoire has around 1,200,000 distinct CDR3 sequences, 35% to 40% of them found once; the top ten carry 11%. Other autoimmune diseases, uncontrolled infections, pregnancy or lactation ruled patients out of participation. Comments on this clonotype: Its target is unknown.

There are 15 residues in the CDR3. After removal of 2 bases from V and 2 bases from J, the junction contained 2 bases not matched to a gene. The germline V gene encodes CDR1 DFQATT and CDR2 SNEGSKA (reference sequence). The gene calls are TRBV20-1 and TRBJ1-6; 8 bases agree with TRBD1. This TCR came from an adult man with Graves' hyperthyroidism. The sequencing sample was made of peripheral blood or thyroid tissue (not recorded which). The CDR3 DNA is TGCAGTGCTAGAAAGACAGGGGCCTATAATTCACCCCTCCACTTT. Protein product: CSARKTGAYNSPLHF.